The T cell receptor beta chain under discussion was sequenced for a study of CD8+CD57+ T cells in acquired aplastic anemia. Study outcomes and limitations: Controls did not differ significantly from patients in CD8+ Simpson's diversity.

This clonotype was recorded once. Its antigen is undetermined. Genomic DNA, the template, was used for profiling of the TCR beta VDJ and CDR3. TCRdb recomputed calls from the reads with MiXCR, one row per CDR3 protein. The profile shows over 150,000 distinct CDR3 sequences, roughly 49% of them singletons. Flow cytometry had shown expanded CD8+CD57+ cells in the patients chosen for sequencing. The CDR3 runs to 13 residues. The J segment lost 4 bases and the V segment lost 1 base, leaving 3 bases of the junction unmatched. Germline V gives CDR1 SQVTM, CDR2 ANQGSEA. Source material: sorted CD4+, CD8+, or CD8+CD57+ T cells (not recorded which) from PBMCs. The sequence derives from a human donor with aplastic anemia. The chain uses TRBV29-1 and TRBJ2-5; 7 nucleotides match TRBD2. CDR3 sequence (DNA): TGCAGCGTTGAAGCGGGAGGAGGAGAGACCCAGTACTTC. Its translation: CSVEAGGGETQYF.